This T cell receptor beta chain was observed in a study of graft-versus-host responses after intestinal transplantation. The overall study: Every recipient had anti-thymocyte globulin induction and roughly 3 years of tacrolimus plus steroids.

TCRdb's table, derived via immunoSEQ multiplex PCR, lists solely in-frame clones and lacks some. Of about 100,000 clones in the sample, roughly nine tenths are singletons; the top ten hold 0.9% to 1%. As regards this clone: No antigen is known for it.

CDR1 is SGHRS and CDR2 is YFSETQ in the germline V gene. CDR3 length equals 11 residues. Deletions cut 3 bases from V and 2 bases from J, with 1 base between. The origin of this receptor is a human donor who was the organ donor for an intestinal transplant. The sequences come from unstimulated CD4+ T cells sorted from spleen or lymph node cells, collected before transplant. The J gene is TRBJ2-3, the V gene TRBV5-1; unclear D gene. CDR3 sequence (DNA): TGCGCCAGCAGCTACACAGATACGCAGTATTTT. As protein: CASSYTDTQYF.